This T cell receptor beta chain came from a study of blood T cell repertoires in COVID-19. Study overall: The analysed material was cDNA or gDNA that came from T cells, B-cell-depleted T cells, or PBMCs.

As handled by the study authors: Estimates of nucleated cell counts were drawn from the amplification of reference gene primers. Assay used: immunoSEQ multiplex PCR; TCRdb lists only in-frame clones, some missing. That table is the source of V, J and clone size, and D and trimming were worked out from the DNA. The table records about 140,000 clones, roughly 88% of them present only once. The CDR3 consists of 14 residues. The germline V and J ends were trimmed by 2 bases and 4 bases, with 11 bases remaining between them. Germline-derived CDR1 and CDR2 are SGHDN and FVKESK. All enrollees were about 18 to 90 years old and from about two dozen US areas.

Sequencing used PBMCs or T cells enriched from blood (not recorded which). V gene TRBV14 combines with J gene TRBJ1-1; maybe TRBD1 (5 bases). The receptor comes from a man aged 70-80 years who had been exposed to COVID-19. CDR3 in amino acids: CASSQIREGTEAFF. As DNA, the CDR3 is TGTGCCAGCAGCCAAATCAGGGAGGGCACTGAAGCTTTCTTT.